This T cell receptor beta chain was recovered during a study of T-cell reconstitution after alpha-beta-depleted transplantation in children (TCRdb year 2016). A note on the overall study: Using TCR repertoire profiling, the study quantitatively followed how T-cell immune reconstitution unfolded in children after TCRalphabeta/CD19-depleted allogeneic hematopoietic cell transplantation. Results the study describes overall, beyond this receptor: In some patients, the high TCRbeta diversity seen at day 60 was put down to recipient T cells and intrathymic progenitors that had survived conditioning. The apparently early alphabetaT-cell count recovery about two months after transplant was reportedly dependent on only several hundred rapidly expanded clones derived from non-depleted graft cells. Over the following months the frequencies of hyperexpanded clones went down, and after one year T-cell counts and TCRbeta diversity were mostly credited to newly produced T cells.

This clonotype has more than one count but fewer than ten. This clone's antigen is unknown. The input lacks base qualities; no much larger clone sits a single base away. This sample's treatment or condition label indicates: allogeneic hematopoietic cell transplantation with graft depleted of TCRalphabeta T cells and CD19 B cells. Transplant recipients were children who received TCRalphabeta/CD19-depleted allogeneic hematopoietic cell grafts. Library generation was performed with PCR. The instrument given in TCRdb is Illumina HiSeq 2500. TCR libraries were prepared with molecular barcoding, using unique molecular identifiers to normalize TCRbeta repertoire quantification. Using fastp trimming at Q25 and MiXCR clonotype assembly, TCRdb reanalyzed the public sequencing data and kept in-frame beta chains. Each CDR3 protein gets just one entry, which takes the most common genes and DNA from the rows behind it. In this sample the table shows around 490,000 distinct CDR3 sequences, more than 9.5% of which occur a single time. The ten largest clones capture 14% of the sample.

CDR1 and CDR2, looked up from the germline V gene (reference sequence), are DFQATT and SNEGSKA. Between the V and J ends, shortened by 6 bases and 4 bases respectively, the junction contains 18 bases. The CDR3, from cysteine to phenylalanine, totals 14 residues. Only the CDR3 DNA stays, 42 bases, in frame from base 1. The sequence was obtained from a female patient younger than 10 who had a stem cell transplant for aplastic anemia, so the T cells may come from the graft donor. This chain is built from TRBV20-1 and TRBJ1-1; TRBD1 might be the D gene, on 6 matching bases. The input for sequencing was PBMCs, mostly from graft donor cells, taken 180 days after TCRalphabeta/CD19-depleted stem cell transplant. The CDR3 in this case is CSADRRGGGTEAFF. The DNA sequence is TGCAGTGCGGATCGGAGGGGGGGTGGCACTGAAGCTTTCTTT.